This T cell receptor beta chain was found in a study of cytomegalovirus exposure and HLA in healthy donors. As for the donors, each was a healthy bone marrow donor. This CDR3 comprises 11 residues. The V end was cut by 4 bases, the J end by 8 bases, with 11 bases between. CDR1 and CDR2 from the germline V gene are SQVTM and ANQGSEA. A multiplex PCR was run with 60 Vbeta primers and 13 Jbeta primers. The data were produced by immunoSEQ multiplex PCR, yet TCRdb's version contains in-frame clones alone and is incomplete. Among about 200,000 clones listed, approximately 80% were seen once. This TCR was sampled from a boy under 10 years old in good health and CMV-seronegative. Sequenced sample: PBMCs. This chain joins TRBV29-1 and TRBJ1-2; TRBD1 might be the D (5 bases). The CDR3: CSVARDGGYTF. CDR3 in DNA: TGCAGCGTTGCCAGGGATGGCGGCTACACCTTC.